The present entry profiles one T cell receptor beta chain with its context. This sample was taken from a study of blood T cell repertoires in COVID-19. Study as a whole: There were acute and convalescent COVID-19 samples, and they came from the United States, Italy and Spain. The cDNA or gDNA used as material had been derived from T cells, B-cell-depleted T cells, or PBMCs.

In the study's own analysis: The authors estimated nucleated cell counts from reference gene primer amplification. TCRdb's table, derived via immunoSEQ multiplex PCR, lists solely in-frame clones and lacks some. From that table come the V and J calls and clone size; the DNA was used to work out D and trimming. Among 60,000 to 65,000 clones listed, about nine tenths were seen once. The sequence came from a human donor with active COVID-19. The donor label of this sample is uncertain. Sample: peripheral blood.

DNA of the CDR3: TGTGCCAGCAGCTTACGCAGACAAGAGACCCAGTACTTC. It codes for CASSLRRQETQYF. The chain joins TRBV11-3 to TRBJ2-5; D gene uncertain. CDR3 length: 13 residues. Germline CDR1 and CDR2: SGHNT and YENEEA. Between the trimmed V and J ends, which lost 2 bases and 2 bases, there was a span of 6 bases.